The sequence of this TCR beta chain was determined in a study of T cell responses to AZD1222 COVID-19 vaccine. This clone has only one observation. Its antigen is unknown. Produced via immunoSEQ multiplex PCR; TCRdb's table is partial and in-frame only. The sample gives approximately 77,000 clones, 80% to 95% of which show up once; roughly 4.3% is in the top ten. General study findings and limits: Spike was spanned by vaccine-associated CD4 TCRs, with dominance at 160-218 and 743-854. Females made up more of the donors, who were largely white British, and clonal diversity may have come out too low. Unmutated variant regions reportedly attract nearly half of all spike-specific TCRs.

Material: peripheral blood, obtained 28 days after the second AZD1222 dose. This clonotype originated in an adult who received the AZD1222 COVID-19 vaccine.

CDR3 amino acids: CASIERSGYPTEAFF. In nucleotides, the CDR3 is TGTGCCAGCATCGAGAGGTCCGGGTACCCAACTGAAGCTTTCTTT. The chain combines TRBV6-5 with TRBJ1-1; D gene uncertain. The length of the CDR3 is 15 residues. CDR1 is MNHEY, CDR2 SVGAGI, per germline. V gave up 7 bases and J gave up 5 bases, with 20 bases separating them.